This T cell receptor beta chain was recorded in a study of blood T cell repertoires in COVID-19. As for the study in general: Whether acute or convalescent, the COVID-19 samples came from the United States, Italy and Spain. PBMCs, B-cell-depleted T cells, or T cells were the source of the cDNA or gDNA that made up the material.

In the source study's methods: Reference gene primer amplification in the assay estimated nucleated cell counts. The table came from immunoSEQ multiplex PCR; TCRdb's copy has only in-frame clones and leaves some out. The V and J calls and clone size come from that table; D and trimming were worked out from the DNA. The sample yields over 85,000 clones, around 90% seen once. This clone turned up a few times. Germline CDR1 is LGHDT and CDR2 is YNNKEL (reference sequence). Between the trimmed V and J ends, which lost 1 base and 6 bases, there was a span of 9 bases. CDR3 size: 13 residues. V and J are TRBV3-1 (or the pseudogene TRBV3-2) and TRBJ1-1; D gene ambiguous. Sequenced sample: peripheral blood. The TCR sequence derives from a man in his 70s with acute or convalescent COVID-19. This CDR3 is CASSQVATSEAFF. The CDR3 nucleotides are TGTGCCAGCAGCCAAGTGGCGACATCTGAAGCTTTCTTT.